The source of this TCR beta chain is a study of PD-L1 blockade in urothelial cancer. The sample holds a few counts of this clone. The table came from immunoSEQ multiplex PCR; TCRdb's copy has only in-frame clones and leaves some out. The repertoire holds some 52,000 clones, around 80% seen once, with approximately 4% in the top ten. This CDR3 region has 15 residues. Time point defined: pretreatment peripheral blood. The chain recombines TRBV21-1 with TRBJ1-2; the table's D call of TRBD1 was not tested on the DNA. TRBV21-1 is an annotated pseudogene. The TCR sequence derives from a man aged 70-80 years with urothelial cancer. This material consisted of PBMCs, taken around atezolizumab (anti-PD-L1) treatment. Here the CDR3 DNA reads TGTGCCAGCAGCAAACCCGGGACAGGGGGTGATGGCTACACCTTC. It is translated as CASSKPGTGGDGYTF.